What follows are 26 T cell receptor beta chains derived from one specimen sequenced in a study of cytomegalovirus exposure and HLA in healthy donors. The PCR used 60 Vbeta and 13 Jbeta primers. TCRdb's copy holds only in-frame clones and misses some; the assay was immunoSEQ multiplex PCR. The sample records more than 150,000 clones, over 70% being singletons. The sequencing sample was made of PBMCs. The receptor set was obtained from a woman aged 45 to 65 in good health and CMV-seropositive.

The rearrangement uses TRBV10-3 and TRBJ2-2, with TRBD1 as a possible D gene (6 bases). The germline CDR1 and CDR2 sequences are ENHRY and SYGVKD. The CDR3 length is 13 residues. The ends were cut back, 10 bases at V and 1 base at J, with 10 bases in the middle. This CDR3 reads CASNRENTGELFF. CDR3 bases: TGTGCCAGTAACAGGGAGAACACCGGGGAGCTGTTTTTT.

This clone was recorded once. V is TRBV19 and J is TRBJ1-2; 7 bases are a match to TRBD1. The CDR3 loop spans 15 amino acids. V was pared by 6 bases and J by 6 bases, with 13 bases of the junction left unmatched. From germline, CDR1 is LNHDA and CDR2 SQIVND (reference sequence). The CDR3 DNA reads as TGTGCCAGTAGCGCACTCGAGACAGGGACCCATGGCTACACCTTC. Protein product: CASSALETGTHGYTF.

The rearrangement links TRBV5-6 to TRBJ2-7; D is perhaps TRBD1 (5 bases). The CDR3 covers 12 residues. The germline V and J ends were trimmed by 2 bases and 4 bases, with 7 bases remaining between them. Germline CDR1 reads SGHDT; CDR2 reads YYEEEE. CDR3 nucleotide sequence: TGTGCCAGCAGCTTACAGGATTACGAGCAGTACTTC. Its translation: CASSLQDYEQYF.

This clone was detected only a few times. The V call is TRBV5-1, the J call TRBJ1-1; tentative D call: TRBD1 (5 bases). The CDR3 spans 14 residues. Per the germline V gene, CDR1 is SGHRS and CDR2 is YFSETQ. Trimming took off 3 bases at V and 3 bases at J, with 12 bases between the two ends. The CDR3 coding sequence is TGCGCCAGCAGCTCCACAGGTGCTGACACTGAAGCTTTCTTT. Translated: CASSSTGADTEAFF.

The V gene is TRBV10-2, the J gene TRBJ2-5; a weak D match, TRBD1 (6 bases). CDR1 and CDR2 (germline): WSHSY, SAAADI. Trimming pared 3 bases from V and 1 base from J, leaving 12 bases between. The CDR3 is made up of 15 amino acids. CDR3 DNA: TGCGCCAGCAGTGATAGACAGGACCCCCAAGAGACCCAGTACTTC. Its protein product is CASSDRQDPQETQYF.

The V and J genes are TRBV18 and TRBJ1-6; D not certain. CDR3 length: 14 amino acids. CDR1 is KGHSH and CDR2 is LQKENI in the germline V gene. V lost 3 bases and J 7 bases, leaving 10 bases between the germline ends. The CDR3 protein is CASSPRRENSPLHF. CDR3 DNA sequence: TGTGCCAGCTCACCTCGTAGAGAGAATTCACCCCTCCACTTT.

The J gene is TRBJ2-6, the V gene TRBV28, with unresolved D. The CDR3 has 16 amino acids. Deletions cut 3 bases from V and 4 bases from J, with 13 bases between. Germline loops: CDR1 MDHEN, CDR2 SYDVKM. CDR3 sequence (DNA): TGTGCCAGCAGTTTCTCATTCGTGGAGGGGGCCAACGTCCTGACTTTC. Protein product: CASSFSFVEGANVLTF.

V is TRBV29-1 and J is TRBJ1-1, with a tentative D call TRBD1 (6 bases). V shed 7 bases and J shed 4 bases, with 13 bases lying between them. The CDR3 is 12 amino acids. From germline, CDR1 is SQVTM and CDR2 ANQGSEA. The CDR3 region has the DNA TGCAGCGGGAGCAGGGGTACCACTGAAGCTTTCTTT. It specifies CSGSRGTTEAFF. The full variable domain, in which reference TRBV29-1 and TRBJ1-1 provide the parts outside the CDR3, is SAVISQKPSRDICQRGTSLTIQCQVDSQVTMMFWYRQQPGQSLTLIATANQGSEATYESGFVIDKFPISRPNLTFSTLTVSNMSPEDSSIYLCSGSRGTTEAFFGQGTRLTVV.

The chain employs TRBV4-3 and TRBJ2-5, with D maybe TRBD2 (6 bases). Trimming pared 4 bases from V and 5 bases from J, leaving 17 bases between. From germline, CDR1 is LGHNA and CDR2 YSLEER. This CDR3 is 15 amino acids long. DNA for the CDR3: TGCGCCAGCAGCCTTTTCCGGGGGAATAGGGAGACCCAGTACTTC. Its protein product is CASSLFRGNRETQYF.

The chain joins TRBV30 to TRBJ1-2; a possible D gene is TRBD1 (5 bases). The germline gives CDR1 GTSNPN, CDR2 SVGIG (reference sequence). V shed 0 bases and J shed 8 bases, with 10 bases lying between them. This CDR3 comprises 12 residues. The CDR3 sequence: CAWSVVGGGYTF. CDR3 bases: TGTGCCTGGAGTGTGGTTGGGGGGGGCTACACCTTC. Looking up the rest from reference TRBV30 and TRBJ1-2 gives the full variable domain: SQTIHQWPATLVQPVGSPLSLECTVEGTSNPNLYWYRQAAGRGLQLLFYSVGIGQISSEVPQNLSASRPQDRQFILSSKKLLLSDSGFYLCAWSVVGGGYTFGSGTRLTVV.

The rearrangement links TRBV30 to TRBJ1-6; D is unclear. Germline lookup yields CDR1 GTSNPN and CDR2 SVGIG (reference sequence). The ends were cut back, 3 bases at V and 7 bases at J, with 7 bases in the middle. CDR3 size: 12 residues. The CDR3 DNA is TGTGCCTGGAGCTTAGTCAATTCACCCCTCCACTTT. It translates to CAWSLVNSPLHF.

The chain joins TRBV15 to TRBJ2-7, with TRBD2 identical over 10 bases. CDR3 length: 15 residues. Germline CDR1 reads LNHNV; CDR2 reads YYDKDF (reference sequence). V lost 0 bases to trimming and J lost 5 bases; unmatched junction nucleotides: 4. This CDR3 is CATSRDASGGHEQYF. The CDR3 nucleotides read TGTGCCACCAGCAGAGATGCTAGCGGGGGTCACGAGCAGTACTTC.

The V and J genes are TRBV4-2 and TRBJ2-1, with TRBD2 matching 8 bases. In germline, CDR1 is LGHNA, CDR2 YNFKEQ. The CDR3 extends over 13 amino acids. J lost 7 bases, V lost 4 bases, and 3 bases had no gene match. The CDR3, as DNA: TGTGCCAGCAGCCTCGGGGGGGGGAATGAGCAGTTCTTC. Amino acids: CASSLGGGNEQFF.

This chain joins TRBV6-5 and TRBJ1-5; 7 bases match TRBD1. Looked up from germline, CDR1 is MNHEY and CDR2 is SVGAGI. Trimming at V came to 5 bases and at J to 4 bases, leaving 5 bases not matched to a gene. The CDR3 loop spans 14 amino acids. CDR3 bases: TGTGCCAGCAGTATACTACAGGGGAATCAGCCCCAGCATTTT. As protein: CASSILQGNQPQHF.

V and J are TRBV7-9 and TRBJ1-2, with a tentative D call TRBD1 (6 bases). V gave up 5 bases and J gave up 8 bases, with 18 bases separating them. Germline-derived CDR1 and CDR2 are SEHNR and FQNEAQ (reference sequence). The CDR3 is 14 residues long. CDR3 sequence (DNA): TGTGCCAGCAGCCCCCAAGGGACACTTGAAGGCTACACCTTC. It translates to CASSPQGTLEGYTF.

This clone showed up just a few times. CDR3 bases: TGCGCCAGCAGCTTAGCCGGGACTAGCGGGACGCCCTACGAGCAGTACTTC. It encodes CASSLAGTSGTPYEQYF. The V gene is TRBV5-1, the J gene TRBJ2-7, with 13 positions matching TRBD2. Germline V lookup: CDR1 SGHRS, CDR2 YFSETQ. V shed 2 bases and J 2 bases; nucleotides not matched to a gene: 7. The CDR3 runs to 17 residues.

The chain uses TRBV4-3 and TRBJ2-1, with D possibly TRBD2 on 6 matching bases. V was clipped by 4 bases and J by 8 bases, with 15 bases between them. This CDR3 contains 14 residues. The V gene's germline CDR1 is LGHNA and CDR2 YSLEER. Here the CDR3 reads CASSPERGRYEQFF. The CDR3 DNA reads as TGCGCCAGCAGCCCTGAGAGAGGGAGGTATGAGCAGTTCTTC.

The V and J genes are TRBV5-5 and TRBJ2-7; 10 bases match TRBD1. The CDR3 totals 16 residues. The germline V gene encodes CDR1 SGHKS and CDR2 YYEKEE (reference sequence). Trimming removed 2 bases from V and 2 bases from J; junction bases left unmatched: 7. CDR3 sequence reads: CASSFRDRGYTYEQYF. Written as DNA, the CDR3 is TGTGCCAGCAGCTTTCGGGACAGGGGATACACCTACGAGCAGTACTTC.

The chain combines TRBV19 with TRBJ2-3; the match to TRBD2 covers 10 bases. In germline, CDR1 is LNHDA, CDR2 SQIVND (reference sequence). Trimming cost V 0 bases and J 1 base; bases outside gene matches: 7. This CDR3 region has 18 residues. The CDR3: CASSIDPSLAGGTDTQYF. Here the CDR3 DNA reads TGTGCCAGTAGTATAGATCCGAGCCTAGCGGGAGGCACAGATACGCAGTATTTT.

The chain links TRBV4-2 to TRBJ1-4; 8 positions match TRBD1. Germline lookup yields CDR1 LGHNA and CDR2 YNFKEQ. V shed 0 bases and J 10 bases; nucleotides not matched to a gene: 4. This CDR3 spans 14 amino acids. The CDR3 DNA is TGTGCCAGCAGCCAAGAGGACAGGGACCCAAAACTGTTTTTT. Protein: CASSQEDRDPKLFF.

This chain joins TRBV7-2 and TRBJ2-3; TRBD1 agrees at 11 bases. J lost 2 bases, V lost 5 bases, and 6 bases had no gene match. The germline gives CDR1 SGHTA, CDR2 FQGNSA. This CDR3 spans 16 amino acids. The CDR3 loop reads CASSAQGQGDTDTQYF. CDR3 sequence (DNA): TGTGCCAGCAGCGCTCAGGGACAGGGGGACACAGATACGCAGTATTTT. Filled out from reference TRBV7-2 and TRBJ2-3, the complete variable domain reads GAGVSQSPSNKVTEKGKDVELRCDPISGHTALYWYRQSLGQGLEFLIYFQGNSAPDKSGLPSDRFSAERTGGSVSTLTIQRTQQEDSAVYLCASSAQGQGDTDTQYFGPGTRLTVL.

The chain recombines TRBV5-6 with TRBJ1-5; 8 bases agree with TRBD1. Germline CDR1 and CDR2: SGHDT and YYEEEE. V dropped 4 bases and J dropped 6; count of bases not matched to a gene: 12. The CDR3 consists of 16 residues. The CDR3 nucleotides read TGTGCCAGCAGCCCGGGGACAGGTGGCATCGGTCAGCCCCAGCATTTT. Its translation: CASSPGTGGIGQPQHF.

The genes are TRBV5-6 and TRBJ2-3; weak D call: TRBD2 (6 bases). The length of the CDR3 is 16 residues. V lost 0 bases to trimming and J lost 1 base, with 12 bases between them. Germline V CDR1 and CDR2: SGHDT, YYEEEE. The CDR3 nucleotides read TGTGCCAGCAGCTTGGAAATCTGGGGGGGCACAGATACGCAGTATTTT. Translated, it gives CASSLEIWGGTDTQYF.

This chain connects TRBV6-6 to TRBJ2-2; 9 bases are shared with TRBD1. J lost 6 bases, V lost 11 bases, and 13 bases had no gene match. Germline V gene data show CDR1 as MNHNY and CDR2 as SVGAGI (reference sequence). This CDR3 has 15 amino acids. CDR3 bases: TGTGCCGGGTGCTCCGGGACAGGGCGTCCCGGGGAGCTGTTTTTT. Its translation is CAGCSGTGRPGELFF.

The V gene is TRBV9, the J gene TRBJ1-1; TRBD1 aligns across 7 bases. Per the germline V gene, CDR1 is SGDLS and CDR2 is YYNGEE. This CDR3 is 14 amino acids long. After removal of 5 bases from V and 1 base from J, the junction contained 5 bases not matched to a gene. The CDR3 sequence: CASSVRDRNTEAFF. Here the CDR3 DNA reads TGTGCCAGCAGTGTGCGGGACAGGAACACTGAAGCTTTCTTT.

CDR3 in amino acids: CASSFDSSSYEQYF. The CDR3 DNA is TGTGCCAGCAGCTTTGACTCAAGCTCCTACGAGCAGTACTTC. V gene TRBV7-9 combines with J gene TRBJ2-7; no clear D gene. Trimming took 3 bases from V and 0 from J, leaving 9 bases between them. Germline CDR1 and CDR2: SEHNR and FQNEAQ (reference sequence). The CDR3 loop spans 14 amino acids.